One sample yielded the 27 T cell receptor beta chains listed below, sequenced in a study of T cell clonality in common variable immunodeficiency. Measured with immunoSEQ multiplex PCR; TCRdb has only the in-frame clones, and not every one. Altogether some 30,000 clones were found in the sample, and no singletons occur. These receptors lack a known antigen. Findings of the study overall: Reportedly, TCR beta sequences from common variable immunodeficiency showed fewer deletions and N-nucleotide insertions.

The sequenced sample consisted of peripheral blood mononuclear cells. The source is a human donor with common variable immunodeficiency.

This clone was recorded a few times. From the germline J gene comes the end of the CDR3, since the read stops 3 residues before it. V gene TRBV7-2 combines with J gene TRBJ1-5; D is perhaps TRBD1 (6 bases). The CDR3 extends over 15 amino acids. Trimming took 5 bases from V and 6 from J, leaving 17 bases between them. Per germline, CDR1 SGHTA and CDR2 FQGNSA. The CDR3 sequence: CASSTPPLGAQPQHF. CDR3 bases read: TGTGCCAGCAGCACGCCCCCCCTGGGGGCTCAGCCC.

This clone was picked up many times. The read stops 3 residues short of the end of the CDR3; the missing end is completed from the germline J gene. The rearrangement links TRBV19 to TRBJ1-2; the match to TRBD1 covers 7 bases. Germline trimming cut 3 bases from V and 1 base from J; bases unmatched to any gene: 5. CDR1 is LNHDA and CDR2 is SQIVND in the germline V gene (reference sequence). The length of the CDR3 is 15 residues. CDR3 amino acids: CASSMGQRSNYGYTF. The CDR3 DNA, read in part, is TGTGCCAGTAGTATGGGACAGAGAAGTAACTATGGC.

A few counts support this clone. The CDR3 end falls 3 residues outside the read, so it is completed with the germline J gene. The chain is built from TRBV7-9 and TRBJ2-1; D may be TRBD1 (6 bases). The CDR3 sequence is 12 residues long. The germline V and J ends were trimmed by 6 bases and 6 bases, with 9 bases remaining between them. CDR1 SEHNR and CDR2 FQNEAQ come from the germline V gene (reference sequence). The CDR3 protein is CASSSQGNEQFF. The part of the CDR3 DNA that was read is TGTGCCAGCAGTTCACAGGGCAATGAG. The whole variable domain, remainder taken from reference TRBV7-9 and TRBJ2-1, is DTGVSQNPRHKITKRGQNVTFRCDPISEHNRLYWYRQTLGQGPEFLTYFQNEAQLEKSRLLSDRFSAERPKGSFSTLEIQRTEQGDSAMYLCASSSQGNEQFFGPGTRLTVL.

This clone was counted many times. The CDR3 is cut off 3 residues early in the read; its end comes from the germline J gene. V usage is TRBV2 and J usage is TRBJ2-5, with 8 bases fitting TRBD1. The germline V gene encodes CDR1 SNHLY and CDR2 FYNNEI. The CDR3 is 13 amino acids. V lost 9 bases and J lost 5; bases outside the gene matches: 8. CDR3 sequence: CARTTGDLETQYF. The sequenced CDR3 bases are TGTGCCAGGACGACAGGGGATTTGGAGACC.

With respect to this clone: With the read ending 3 residues before the CDR3 end, the germline J gene is used to fill in that end. Other DNA sequences within the sample encode an identical CDR3. This sequence joins TRBV19 and TRBJ2-2; TRBD1 matches 7 bases. Germline CDR1 reads LNHDA; CDR2 reads SQIVND (reference sequence). V lost 5 bases to trimming and J lost 2 bases; unmatched junction nucleotides: 14. The CDR3 extends over 18 amino acids. Incomplete CDR3 DNA: TGTGCCAGTAGTTCATTAAGAGGGGGCGGCGCCAACACCGGGGAG. It codes for CASSSLRGGGANTGE. The entire CDR3 protein is CASSSLRGGGANTGELFF.

With respect to this clone: The read terminates 3 residues ahead of where the CDR3 ends, so the germline J gene completes it. The V and J genes are TRBV7-3 and TRBJ2-7; D ambiguous. Germline V gene data show CDR1 as SGHTA and CDR2 as FQGTGA. This CDR3 spans 14 amino acids. V was clipped by 1 base and J by 5 bases, with 12 bases between them. Incomplete CDR3 DNA: TGTGCCAGCAGCTTAATTGGCAGTGGCCACGAG. Amino acids: CASSLIGSGHE. In full, the CDR3 is CASSLIGSGHEQYF.

Note on this clone: The DNA ends 3 residues before the CDR3 does, and the rest of the CDR3 is filled in from the germline J gene. V gene TRBV30 combines with J gene TRBJ1-2; TRBD1 matches at 11 bases. The CDR3 is 16 amino acids. Germline V lookup: CDR1 GTSNPN, CDR2 SVGIG (reference sequence). V shed 1 base, J shed 4 bases, and the junction held 8 bases outside the gene matches. CDR3 bases read: TGTGCCTGGAGTGGGACCGGGACAGGGGGTAGCTATGGC. It specifies CAWSGTGTGGSYG. The entire CDR3 protein is CAWSGTGTGGSYGYTF.

On this clone: The DNA ends 3 residues before the CDR3 does, and the rest of the CDR3 is filled in from the germline J gene. Different DNA sequences within this sample yield the same CDR3. The chain uses TRBV2 and TRBJ1-5, with D unclear. Per the germline V gene, CDR1 is SNHLY and CDR2 is FYNNEI. Trimming left V 5 bases short and J 3 bases short, with 8 bases between. This CDR3 has 13 amino acids. The CDR3 reads CASSRLLNQPQHF. The sequenced CDR3 bases are TGTGCCAGCAGTCGACTGCTCAATCAGCCC.

This clone was counted many times. The CDR3 goes on 3 residues after the read ends, and that part is filled in from the germline J gene. This rearrangement joins TRBV19 to TRBJ2-3; a weak D match, TRBD1 (5 bases). Germline CDR1 LNHDA, CDR2 SQIVND (reference sequence). With 3 bases removed from V and 2 bases from J, the gap between germline ends came to 12 bases. The CDR3 contains 15 residues. CDR3: CASSIWGSLTDTQYF. CDR3 bases read: TGTGCCAGTAGTATTTGGGGCAGCCTCACAGATACG.

There are many counts of this clone. The sequenced fragment ends 3 residues before the CDR3 boundary, so the rest is inferred from the germline J gene. The chain recombines TRBV6-2 or TRBV6-3 with TRBJ2-3; TRBD1 might be the D (6 bases). The CDR3 length is 13 residues. V was pared by 2 bases and J by 3 bases, with 6 bases between. CDR1 is MNHEY and CDR2 is SVGEGT in the germline V gene. CDR3 DNA (partial): TGTGCCAGCAGTTACCAGGGGACAGATACG. Translating gives CASSYQGTDT. The full CDR3 is CASSYQGTDTQYF.

This clone was counted a few times. The CDR3 goes on 3 residues after the read ends, and that part is filled in from the germline J gene. The rearrangement uses TRBV6-2 or TRBV6-3 and TRBJ2-5, with TRBD2 as a possible D gene (6 bases). V was pared by 9 bases and J by 1 base, with 15 bases between. CDR3 length: 14 amino acids. From germline, CDR1 is MNHEY and CDR2 SVGEGT. CDR3 DNA (partial): TGTGCCAGTCGCCCGGACTACCGCCAAGAGACC. Translated: CASRPDYRQET. The full-length CDR3 reads as CASRPDYRQETQYF.

Notes on this clone: Sequencing ends 3 residues short of the CDR3 end; the germline J gene provides the rest. The rearrangement joins TRBV5-1 to TRBJ2-2; D remains ambiguous. V gave up 2 bases and J gave up 7 bases, with 6 bases separating them. The CDR3 totals 12 residues. The germline V gene has CDR1 SGHRS and CDR2 YFSETQ. Partial CDR3 DNA: TGCGCCAGCAGCTTTCCAAACGGGGAG. Amino acid sequence: CASSFPNGE. The full CDR3 protein reads CASSFPNGELFF. Full variable domain (remainder filled in from reference TRBV5-1 and TRBJ2-2): KAGVTQTPRYLIKTRGQQVTLSCSPISGHRSVSWYQQTPGQGLQFLFEYFSETQRNKGNFPGRFSGRQFSNSRSEMNVSTLELGDSALYLCASSFPNGELFFGEGSRLTVL.

This clone was recorded many times. The read gets to within 3 residues of the CDR3 end, and the germline J gene fills in the rest. V usage is TRBV5-1 and J usage is TRBJ2-2, with D possibly matching TRBD1 (5 bases). V lost 0 bases, J lost 8 bases, and 8 bases lay in between. This CDR3 is 13 amino acids long. The germline CDR1 and CDR2 sequences are SGHRS and YFSETQ. The part of the CDR3 DNA that was read is TGCGCCAGCAGCTTGGAGGGGCCTGGGGAG. Translated: CASSLEGPGE. The CDR3 as a whole reads CASSLEGPGELFF.

This clone was recorded many times. The read halts 3 residues ahead of the CDR3 end, with the missing end drawn from the germline J gene. The J gene is TRBJ1-2, the V gene TRBV13; D is perhaps TRBD1 (5 bases). The CDR3 contains 14 residues. Trimming stripped 4 bases from V and 3 bases from J, with 12 bases between. From germline, CDR1 is PRHDT and CDR2 FYEKMQ (reference sequence). CDR3 bases read: TGTGCCAGCAGCTCAGGACAATCCGACTATGGC. Translation gives CASSSGQSDYG. The CDR3 in its entirety is CASSSGQSDYGYTF.

This clone was recorded a few times. With the read ending 3 residues before the CDR3 end, the germline J gene is used to fill in that end. The chain links TRBV7-2 to TRBJ2-7, with 8 bases lining up with TRBD1. Germline values: CDR1 SGHTA, CDR2 FQGNSA. CDR3 length: 15 amino acids. With V trimmed by 5 bases and J by 5 bases, 11 bases remained unmatched. The CDR3 spells CASSPRQGKRNEQYF. CDR3 DNA, as far as it was read: TGTGCCAGCAGCCCGCGACAGGGGAAGAGAAACGAG. The variable domain in full, completed from reference TRBV7-2 and TRBJ2-7, reads GAGVSQSPSNKVTEKGKDVELRCDPISGHTALYWYRQSLGQGLEFLIYFQGNSAPDKSGLPSDRFSAERTGGSVSTLTIQRTQQEDSAVYLCASSPRQGKRNEQYFGPGTRLTVT.

This clone came up many times. The CDR3 is cut off 3 residues early in the read; its end comes from the germline J gene. The V call is TRBV20-1, the J call TRBJ2-5, with D unresolved. The germline CDR1 and CDR2 sequences are DFQATT and SNEGSKA (reference sequence). Trimming took off 1 base at V and 5 bases at J, with 8 bases between the two ends. This CDR3 is 12 amino acids long. Partial CDR3 DNA: TGCAGTGCTAGAGGGGCAGCCGAGACC. Protein: CSARGAAET. The full CDR3 protein is CSARGAAETQYF.

This clone was observed many times. The read halts 3 residues ahead of the CDR3 end, with the missing end drawn from the germline J gene. The chain uses TRBV29-1 and TRBJ1-2; 7 positions agree with TRBD1. This CDR3 comprises 14 residues. The V gene end was trimmed by 3 bases and the J gene end by 2 bases; junction bases not matched to a gene: 6. Germline CDR1 and CDR2: SQVTM and ANQGSEA. CDR3 region: CSVEGGTENYGYTF. The sequenced part of the CDR3 DNA is TGCAGCGTTGAGGGTGGGACAGAAAACTATGGC.

As for this clone: The read comes to an end 3 residues before the CDR3 does, leaving the germline J gene to fill in the end. The J gene is TRBJ2-7, the V gene TRBV20-1; D remains unclear. The CDR3 sequence is 11 residues long. CDR1 and CDR2 (germline): DFQATT, SNEGSKA (reference sequence). The V end was cut by 0 bases, the J end by 6 bases, with 6 bases between. Partial CDR3 DNA: TGCAGTGCTAGAGATTATCCCGAG. Encoded protein: CSARDYPE. The full CDR3 sequence reads CSARDYPEQYF.

The sample holds a few counts of this clone. The read comes to an end 3 residues before the CDR3 does, leaving the germline J gene to fill in the end. V is TRBV19 and J is TRBJ2-1; 8 positions agree with TRBD2. The CDR3 is made up of 16 amino acids. The V segment lost 5 bases and the J segment 7 bases; nucleotides outside the gene matches: 13. CDR1 and CDR2 from the germline V gene are LNHDA and SQIVND (reference sequence). The CDR3 loop reads CASSRPPGGGTNEQFF. The CDR3 DNA, read in part, is TGTGCCAGTAGTCGTCCCCCGGGCGGGGGGACAAATGAG.

On this clone itself: Sequencing ends 3 residues short of the CDR3 end; the germline J gene provides the rest. This rearrangement joins TRBV7-9 to TRBJ2-1; the match to TRBD2 covers 10 bases. Looked up from germline, CDR1 is SEHNR and CDR2 is FQNEAQ (reference sequence). The trim removed 5 bases at V and 3 bases at J, leaving 1 base unmatched. The CDR3 loop spans 14 amino acids. Incomplete CDR3 DNA: TGTGCCAGCAGCCGGACTAGCGGCTACAATGAG. This gives the protein CASSRTSGYNE. The whole CDR3 sequence is CASSRTSGYNEQFF.

In this sample, this clone turned up a few times. The CDR3 end is not reached by the read, which stops 3 residues before it; the germline J gene fills it in. The V and J genes are TRBV2 and TRBJ2-6, with D perhaps matching TRBD1 (6 bases). Looked up from germline, CDR1 is SNHLY and CDR2 is FYNNEI. The CDR3 has 15 amino acids. V shed 4 bases and J shed 0 bases, with 7 bases lying between them. The DNA read from the CDR3 is TGTGCCAGCAGTGGACAGGTCTCTGGGGCCAACGTC. Translating gives CASSGQVSGANV. The entire CDR3 protein is CASSGQVSGANVLTF.

In regard to this clone: The read ends 3 residues shy of where the CDR3 ends; the end is completed using the germline J gene. This sequence joins TRBV2 and TRBJ2-7; TRBD2 agrees at 7 bases. Germline CDR1 reads SNHLY; CDR2 reads FYNNEI. The CDR3 is 12 residues long. After removal of 9 bases from V and 4 bases from J, the junction contained 6 bases not matched to a gene. Partial CDR3 DNA: TGTGCCAGAGCGGGACCCCAATACGAG. This encodes CARAGPQYE. The full CDR3 protein is CARAGPQYEQYF.

Worth noting for this clone: From the germline J gene comes the end of the CDR3, since the read stops 3 residues before it. The V gene is TRBV6-2 or TRBV6-3, the J gene TRBJ1-5, with D unresolved. Germline V CDR1 and CDR2: MNHEY, SVGEGT. The CDR3 is 17 residues long. V was clipped by 0 bases and J by 0 bases, with 12 bases between them. The covered CDR3 bases are TGTGCCAGCAGTTACTCGTTCAGAAAGTATAGCAATCAGCCC. Amino acids: CASSYSFRKYSNQP. The complete CDR3 reads CASSYSFRKYSNQPQHF.

This clone was counted at least ten times. The read terminates 3 residues before the CDR3 end, so the remaining end is supplied by the germline J gene. The chain uses TRBV7-3 and TRBJ2-5; D may be TRBD2 (6 bases). Germline V gene sequence: CDR1 SGHTA, CDR2 FQGTGA. This CDR3 has 17 residues. The V end lost 5 bases, the J end lost 7 bases, and 26 bases lay between the germline ends. This CDR3 reads CASSPKGPGILGGTQYF. CDR3 DNA (partial): TGTGCCAGCAGCCCTAAAGGCCCCGGGATCTTGGGGGGGACC. Variable domain in full (rest from reference TRBV7-3 and TRBJ2-5): GAGVSQTPSNKVTEKGKYVELRCDPISGHTALYWYRQSLGQGPEFLIYFQGTGAADDSGLPNDRFFAVRPEGSVSTLKIQRTERGDSAVYLCASSPKGPGILGGTQYFGPGTRLLVL.

There are a few counts of this clone. The CDR3 bases that were read are TGTGCCAGCAGCAGCCATTCTTCGGGGGGATATGAA. It codes for CASSSHSSGGYE. The entire CDR3 is CASSSHSSGGYEAFF. The chain is built from TRBV6-2 or TRBV6-3 and TRBJ1-1; possibly TRBD1 for D (5 bases). The read finishes 3 residues shy of the CDR3 end, and the germline J gene is used to complete it. The CDR3 extends over 15 amino acids. The germline V gene has CDR1 MNHEY and CDR2 SVGEGT. The germline V and J ends were trimmed by 6 bases and 7 bases, with 21 bases remaining between them.

This clone was counted between two and nine times. With the read ending 3 residues before the CDR3 end, the germline J gene is used to fill in that end. The chain joins TRBV18 to TRBJ1-3, with TRBD1 identical over 7 bases. The V segment lost 4 bases and the J segment 1 base; nucleotides outside the gene matches: 7. This CDR3 spans 16 amino acids. The germline V gene has CDR1 KGHSH and CDR2 LQKENI. The chain's CDR3 is CASSLGDSFSGNTIYF. CDR3 DNA (partial): TGTGCCAGCTCACTAGGGGACAGCTTTTCTGGAAACACC.

Worth noting for this clone: The sequence runs out 3 residues before the end of the CDR3; the remainder is reconstructed from the germline J gene. The genes are TRBV18 and TRBJ1-2; 7 bases line up with TRBD1. The CDR3 covers 13 residues. V was pared by 2 bases and J by 5 bases, with 2 bases of the junction left unmatched. Germline-derived CDR1 and CDR2 are KGHSH and LQKENI. Incomplete CDR3 DNA: TGTGCCAGCTCACCAGGGACAGATTATGGC. It codes for CASSPGTDYG. The entire CDR3 sequence reads CASSPGTDYGYTF.